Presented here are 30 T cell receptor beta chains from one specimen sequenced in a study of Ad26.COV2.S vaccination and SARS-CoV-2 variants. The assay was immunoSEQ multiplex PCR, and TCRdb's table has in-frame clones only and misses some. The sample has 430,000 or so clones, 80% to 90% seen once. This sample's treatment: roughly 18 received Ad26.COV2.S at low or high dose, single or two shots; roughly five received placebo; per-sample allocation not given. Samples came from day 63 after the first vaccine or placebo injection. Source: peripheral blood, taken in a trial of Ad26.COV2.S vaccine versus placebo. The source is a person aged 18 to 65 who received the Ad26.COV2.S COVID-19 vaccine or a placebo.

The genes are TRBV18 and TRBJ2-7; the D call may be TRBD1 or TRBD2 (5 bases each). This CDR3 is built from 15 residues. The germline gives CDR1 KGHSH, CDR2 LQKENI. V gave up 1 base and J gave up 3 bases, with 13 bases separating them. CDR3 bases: TGTGCCAGCTCACCACAGGCAGGGACGCACTACGAGCAGTACTTC. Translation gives CASSPQAGTHYEQYF. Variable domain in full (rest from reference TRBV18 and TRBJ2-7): NAGVMQNPRHLVRRRGQEARLRCSPMKGHSHVYWYRQLPEEGLKFMVYLQKENIIDESGMPKERFSAEFPKEGPSILRIQQVVRGDSAAYFCASSPQAGTHYEQYFGPGTRLTVT.

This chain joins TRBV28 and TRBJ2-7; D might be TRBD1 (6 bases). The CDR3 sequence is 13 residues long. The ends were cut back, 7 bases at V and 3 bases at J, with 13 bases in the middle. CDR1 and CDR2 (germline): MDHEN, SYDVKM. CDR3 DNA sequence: TGTGCCAGCAAAATGGACAGCCTCTACGAGCAGTACTTC. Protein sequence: CASKMDSLYEQYF.

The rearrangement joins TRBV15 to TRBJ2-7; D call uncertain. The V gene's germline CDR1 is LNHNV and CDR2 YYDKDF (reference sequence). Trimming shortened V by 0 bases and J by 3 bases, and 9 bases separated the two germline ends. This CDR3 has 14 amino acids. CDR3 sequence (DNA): TGTGCCACCAGCAGAGATAGGGCATACTACGAGCAGTACGTC. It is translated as CATSRDRAYYEQYV.

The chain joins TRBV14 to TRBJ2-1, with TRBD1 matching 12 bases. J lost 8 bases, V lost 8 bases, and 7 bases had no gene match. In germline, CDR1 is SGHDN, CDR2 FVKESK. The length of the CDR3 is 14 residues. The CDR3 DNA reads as TGTGCCAGCGCCCGGGACAGGGGGCAACATGAGCAGTTCTTC. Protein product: CASARDRGQHEQFF.

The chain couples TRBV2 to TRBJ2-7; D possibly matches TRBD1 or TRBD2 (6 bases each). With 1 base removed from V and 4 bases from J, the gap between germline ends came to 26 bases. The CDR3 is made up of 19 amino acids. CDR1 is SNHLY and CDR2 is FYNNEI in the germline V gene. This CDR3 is CASSEGNLGGTESSYEQYV. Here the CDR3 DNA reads TGTGCCAGCAGTGAAGGAAACCTAGGGGGGACGGAGTCTTCGTACGAGCAGTACGTC.

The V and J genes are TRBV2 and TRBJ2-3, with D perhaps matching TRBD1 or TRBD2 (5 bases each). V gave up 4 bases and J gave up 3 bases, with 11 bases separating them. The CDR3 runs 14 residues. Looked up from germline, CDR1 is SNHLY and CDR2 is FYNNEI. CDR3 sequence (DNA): TGTGCCAGCAGTGGGACACGCGGGACAGATACGCAGTATTTT. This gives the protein CASSGTRGTDTQYF.

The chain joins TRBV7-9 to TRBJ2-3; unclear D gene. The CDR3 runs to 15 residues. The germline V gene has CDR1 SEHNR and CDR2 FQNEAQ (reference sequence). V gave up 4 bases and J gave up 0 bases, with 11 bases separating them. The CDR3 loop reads CASSSPRGSTDTQYF. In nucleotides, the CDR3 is TGTGCCAGCAGCTCCCCCAGAGGCAGCACAGATACGCAGTATTTT.

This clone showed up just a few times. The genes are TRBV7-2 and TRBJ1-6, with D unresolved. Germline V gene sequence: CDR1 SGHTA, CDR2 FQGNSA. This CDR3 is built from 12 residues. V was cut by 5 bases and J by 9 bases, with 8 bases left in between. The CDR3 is CASSPGLSPLHF. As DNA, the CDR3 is TGTGCCAGCAGCCCCGGCCTTTCACCCCTCCACTTT. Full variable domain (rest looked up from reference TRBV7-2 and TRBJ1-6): GAGVSQSPSNKVTEKGKDVELRCDPISGHTALYWYRQSLGQGLEFLIYFQGNSAPDKSGLPSDRFSAERTGGSVSTLTIQRTQQEDSAVYLCASSPGLSPLHFGNGTRLTVT.

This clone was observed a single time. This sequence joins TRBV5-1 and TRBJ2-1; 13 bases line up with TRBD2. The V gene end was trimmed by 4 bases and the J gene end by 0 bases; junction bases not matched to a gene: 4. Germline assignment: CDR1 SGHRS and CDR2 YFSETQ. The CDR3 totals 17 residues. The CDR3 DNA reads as TGCGCCAGCAGCAGGACTAGCGGGGGAAGCTCCTACAATGAGCAGTTCTTC. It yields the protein CASSRTSGGSSYNEQFF.

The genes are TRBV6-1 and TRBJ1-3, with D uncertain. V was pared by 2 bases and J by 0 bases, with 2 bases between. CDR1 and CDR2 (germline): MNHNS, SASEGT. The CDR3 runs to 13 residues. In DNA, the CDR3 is TGTGCCAGCAGTGAATCCTCTGGAAACACCATATATTTT. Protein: CASSESSGNTIYF.

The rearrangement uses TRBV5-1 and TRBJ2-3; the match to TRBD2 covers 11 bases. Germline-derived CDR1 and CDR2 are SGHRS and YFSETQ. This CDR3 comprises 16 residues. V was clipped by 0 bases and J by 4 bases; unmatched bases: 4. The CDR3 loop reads CASSLVAGGPADTQYF. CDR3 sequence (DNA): TGCGCCAGCAGCTTGGTAGCGGGAGGGCCGGCAGATACGCAGTATTTT. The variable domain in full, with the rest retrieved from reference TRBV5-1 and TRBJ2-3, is KAGVTQTPRYLIKTRGQQVTLSCSPISGHRSVSWYQQTPGQGLQFLFEYFSETQRNKGNFPGRFSGRQFSNSRSEMNVSTLELGDSALYLCASSLVAGGPADTQYFGPGTRLTVL.

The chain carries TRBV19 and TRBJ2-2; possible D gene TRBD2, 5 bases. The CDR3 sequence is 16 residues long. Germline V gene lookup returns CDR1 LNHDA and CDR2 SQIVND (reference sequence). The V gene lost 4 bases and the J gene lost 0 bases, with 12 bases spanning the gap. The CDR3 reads CASSRGVPANTGELFF. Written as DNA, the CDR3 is TGTGCCAGTAGTAGGGGAGTTCCCGCGAACACCGGGGAGCTGTTTTTT. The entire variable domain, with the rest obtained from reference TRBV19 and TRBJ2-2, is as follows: DGGITQSPKYLFRKEGQNVTLSCEQNLNHDAMYWYRQDPGQGLRLIYYSQIVNDFQKGDIAEGYSVSREKKESFPLTVTSAQKNPTAFYLCASSRGVPANTGELFFGEGSRLTVL.

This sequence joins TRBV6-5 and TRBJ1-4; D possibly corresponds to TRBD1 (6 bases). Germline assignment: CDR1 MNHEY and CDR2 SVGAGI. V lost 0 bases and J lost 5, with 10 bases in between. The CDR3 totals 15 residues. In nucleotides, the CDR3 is TGTGCCAGCAGTTACTCGGGACATTCAAATGAAAAACTGTTTTTT. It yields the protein CASSYSGHSNEKLFF.

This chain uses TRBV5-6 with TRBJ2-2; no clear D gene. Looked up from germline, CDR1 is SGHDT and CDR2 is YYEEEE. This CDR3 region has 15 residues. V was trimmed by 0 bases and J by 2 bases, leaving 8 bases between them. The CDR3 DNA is TGTGCCAGCAGCTTGGTGACGAGAAACACCGGGGAGCTGTTTTTT. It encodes CASSLVTRNTGELFF.

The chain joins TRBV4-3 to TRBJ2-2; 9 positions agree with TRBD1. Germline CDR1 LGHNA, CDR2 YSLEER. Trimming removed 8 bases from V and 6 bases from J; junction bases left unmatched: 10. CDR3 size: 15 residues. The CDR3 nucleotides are TGCGCCAGCGCGCAGAGGGACAGGGATTCCGGGGAGCTGTTTTTT. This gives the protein CASAQRDRDSGELFF.

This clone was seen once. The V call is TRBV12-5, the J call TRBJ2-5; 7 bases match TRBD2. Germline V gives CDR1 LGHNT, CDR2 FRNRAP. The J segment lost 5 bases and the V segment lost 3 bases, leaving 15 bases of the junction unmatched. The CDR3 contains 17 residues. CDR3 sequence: CASGFSRSSGYGETQYF. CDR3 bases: TGTGCTAGTGGTTTTTCCCGATCTAGCGGATACGGGGAGACCCAGTACTTC.

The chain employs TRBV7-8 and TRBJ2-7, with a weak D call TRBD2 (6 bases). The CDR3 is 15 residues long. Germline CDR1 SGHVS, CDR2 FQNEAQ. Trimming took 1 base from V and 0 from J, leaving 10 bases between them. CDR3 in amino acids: CASSLGGRSSYEQYV. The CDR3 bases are TGTGCCAGCAGCTTAGGAGGGAGGAGCTCCTACGAGCAGTACGTC.

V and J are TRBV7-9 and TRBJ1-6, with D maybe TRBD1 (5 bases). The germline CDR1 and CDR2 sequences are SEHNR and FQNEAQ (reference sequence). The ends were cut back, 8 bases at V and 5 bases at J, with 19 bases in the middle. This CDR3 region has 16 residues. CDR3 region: CASRRSGGAHNSPLHF. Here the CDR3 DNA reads TGTGCCAGCCGGCGGTCTGGCGGGGCGCATAATTCACCCCTCCACTTT.

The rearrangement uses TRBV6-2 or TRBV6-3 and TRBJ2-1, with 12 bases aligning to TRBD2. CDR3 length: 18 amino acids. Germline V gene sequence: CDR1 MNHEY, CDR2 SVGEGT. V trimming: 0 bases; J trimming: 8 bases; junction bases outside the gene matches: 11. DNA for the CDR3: TGTGCCAGCAGTTACTCCTCCCTTCTAGCGGGGGGGCCGGATGAGCAGTTCTTC. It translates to CASSYSSLLAGGPDEQFF.

The CDR3, as DNA: TGCGCCAGCAGCCAAGATCGGGTGAGGGAAGGCTGGAGTGAAGCTTTCTTT. Protein sequence: CASSQDRVREGWSEAFF. The rearrangement uses TRBV4-3 and TRBJ1-1; D gene ambiguous. The CDR3 consists of 17 residues. Trimming took 0 bases from V and 7 from J, leaving 21 bases between them. CDR1 LGHNA and CDR2 YSLEER come from the germline V gene.

CDR3 in DNA: TGCGCCAGCGAGCCGTCTCGACTGGTTAAGAGGGGGGAGCTGTTTTTT. It yields the protein CASEPSRLVKRGELFF. The V gene is TRBV4-1, the J gene TRBJ2-2; the D is unclear. CDR1 and CDR2 (germline): MGHRA, YSYEKL. This CDR3 comprises 16 residues. With 8 bases removed from V and 8 bases from J, the gap between germline ends came to 24 bases.

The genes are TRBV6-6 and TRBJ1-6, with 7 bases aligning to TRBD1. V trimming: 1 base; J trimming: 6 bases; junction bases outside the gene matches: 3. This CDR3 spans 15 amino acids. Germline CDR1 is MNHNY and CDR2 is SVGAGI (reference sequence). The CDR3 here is CASSYWAGGNSPLHF. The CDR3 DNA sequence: TGTGCCAGCAGTTACTGGGCAGGGGGTAATTCACCCCTCCACTTT.

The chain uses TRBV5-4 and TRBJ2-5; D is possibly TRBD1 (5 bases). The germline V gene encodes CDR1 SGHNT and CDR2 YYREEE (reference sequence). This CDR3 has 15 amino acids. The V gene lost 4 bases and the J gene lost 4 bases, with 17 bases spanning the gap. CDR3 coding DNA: TGTGCCAGCAGCAACTCGCTCAGGGTATCAGAGACCCAGTACTTC. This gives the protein CASSNSLRVSETQYF.

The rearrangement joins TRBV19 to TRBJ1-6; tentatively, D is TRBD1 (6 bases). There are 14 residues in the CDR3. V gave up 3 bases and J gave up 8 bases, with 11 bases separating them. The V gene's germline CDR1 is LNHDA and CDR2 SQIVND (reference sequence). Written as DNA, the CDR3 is TGTGCCAGTAGTATGGACAGTGTGGATTCACCCCTCCACTTT. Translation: CASSMDSVDSPLHF.

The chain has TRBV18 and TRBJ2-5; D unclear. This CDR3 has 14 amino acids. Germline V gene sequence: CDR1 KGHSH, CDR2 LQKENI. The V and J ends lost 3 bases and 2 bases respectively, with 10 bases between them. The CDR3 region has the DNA TGTGCCAGCTCACCTGGCAGAGCACAAGAGACCCAGTACTTC. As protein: CASSPGRAQETQYF.

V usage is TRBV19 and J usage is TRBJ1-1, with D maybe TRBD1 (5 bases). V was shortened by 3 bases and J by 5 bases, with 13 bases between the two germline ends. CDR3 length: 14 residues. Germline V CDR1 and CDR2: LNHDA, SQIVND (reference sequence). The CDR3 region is CASSMAGGWTEAFF. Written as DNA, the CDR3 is TGTGCCAGTAGTATGGCGGGGGGTTGGACTGAAGCTTTCTTT.

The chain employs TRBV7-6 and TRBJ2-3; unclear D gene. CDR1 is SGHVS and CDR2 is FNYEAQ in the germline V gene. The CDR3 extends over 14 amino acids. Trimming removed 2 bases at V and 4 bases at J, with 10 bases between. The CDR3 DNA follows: TGTGCCAGCAGCTTACAAGATAGGGCAGATACGCAGTATTTT. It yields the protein CASSLQDRADTQYF.

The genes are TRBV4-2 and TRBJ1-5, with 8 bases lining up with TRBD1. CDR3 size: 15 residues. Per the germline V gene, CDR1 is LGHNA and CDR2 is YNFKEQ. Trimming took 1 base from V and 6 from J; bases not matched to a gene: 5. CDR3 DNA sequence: TGTGCCAGCAGCCAAGTGCAGGGGGCGGGTCAGCCCCAGCATTTT. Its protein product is CASSQVQGAGQPQHF.

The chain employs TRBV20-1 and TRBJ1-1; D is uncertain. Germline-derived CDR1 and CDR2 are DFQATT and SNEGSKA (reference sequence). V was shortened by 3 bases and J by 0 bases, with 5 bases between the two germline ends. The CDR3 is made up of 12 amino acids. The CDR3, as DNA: TGCAGTGCTAGTAAGGTGAACACTGAAGCTTTCTTT. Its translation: CSASKVNTEAFF.

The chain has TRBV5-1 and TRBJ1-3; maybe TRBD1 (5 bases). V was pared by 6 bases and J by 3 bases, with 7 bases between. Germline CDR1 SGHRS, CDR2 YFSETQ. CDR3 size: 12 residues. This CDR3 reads CASKQDGNTIYF. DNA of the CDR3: TGCGCCAGCAAACAGGATGGAAACACCATATATTTT.